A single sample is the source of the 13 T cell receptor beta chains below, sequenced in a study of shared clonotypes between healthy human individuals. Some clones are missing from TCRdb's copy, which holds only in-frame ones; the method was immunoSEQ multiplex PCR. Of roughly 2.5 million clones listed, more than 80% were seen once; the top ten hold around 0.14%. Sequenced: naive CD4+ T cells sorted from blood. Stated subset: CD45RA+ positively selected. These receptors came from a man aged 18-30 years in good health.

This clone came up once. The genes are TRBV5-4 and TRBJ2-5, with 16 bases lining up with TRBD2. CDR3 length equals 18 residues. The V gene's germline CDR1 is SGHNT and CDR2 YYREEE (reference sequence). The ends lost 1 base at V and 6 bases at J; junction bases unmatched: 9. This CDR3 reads CASSLWDGTSGGAKTQYF. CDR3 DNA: TGTGCCAGCAGCTTGTGGGATGGGACTAGCGGGGGGGCGAAGACCCAGTACTTC. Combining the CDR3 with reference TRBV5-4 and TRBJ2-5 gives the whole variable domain ETGVTQSPTHLIKTRGQQVTLRCSSQSGHNTVSWYQQALGQGPQFIFQYYREEENGRGNFPPRFSGLQFPNYSSELNVNALELDDSALYLCASSLWDGTSGGAKTQYFGPGTRLLVL.

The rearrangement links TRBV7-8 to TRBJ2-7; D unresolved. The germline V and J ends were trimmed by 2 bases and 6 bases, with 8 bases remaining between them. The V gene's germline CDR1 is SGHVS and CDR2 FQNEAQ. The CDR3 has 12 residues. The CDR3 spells CASSLTRLEQYF. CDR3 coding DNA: TGTGCCAGCAGCTTAACACGGCTCGAGCAGTACTTC.

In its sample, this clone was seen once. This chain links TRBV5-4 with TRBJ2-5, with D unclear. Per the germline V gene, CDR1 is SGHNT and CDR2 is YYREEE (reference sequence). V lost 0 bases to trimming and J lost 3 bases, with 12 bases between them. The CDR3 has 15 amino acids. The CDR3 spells CASSLAVGKEETQYF. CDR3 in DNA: TGTGCCAGCAGCTTGGCCGTGGGGAAGGAAGAGACCCAGTACTTC. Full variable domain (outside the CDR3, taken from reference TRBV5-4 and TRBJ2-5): ETGVTQSPTHLIKTRGQQVTLRCSSQSGHNTVSWYQQALGQGPQFIFQYYREEENGRGNFPPRFSGLQFPNYSSELNVNALELDDSALYLCASSLAVGKEETQYFGPGTRLLVL.

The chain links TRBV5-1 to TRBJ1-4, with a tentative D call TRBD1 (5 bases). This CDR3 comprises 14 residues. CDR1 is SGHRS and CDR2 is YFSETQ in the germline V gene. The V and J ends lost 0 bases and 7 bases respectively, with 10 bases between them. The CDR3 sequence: CASSLGPGGEKLFF. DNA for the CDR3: TGCGCCAGCAGCTTGGGCCCTGGGGGTGAAAAACTGTTTTTT.

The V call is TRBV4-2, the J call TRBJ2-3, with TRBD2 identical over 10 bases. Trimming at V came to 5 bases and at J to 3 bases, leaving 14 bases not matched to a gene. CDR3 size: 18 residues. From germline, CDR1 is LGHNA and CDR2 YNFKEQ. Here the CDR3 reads CASSGASGGIRGTDTQYF. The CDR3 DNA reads TGTGCCAGCAGCGGGGCTAGCGGGGGCATAAGAGGAACAGATACGCAGTATTTT.

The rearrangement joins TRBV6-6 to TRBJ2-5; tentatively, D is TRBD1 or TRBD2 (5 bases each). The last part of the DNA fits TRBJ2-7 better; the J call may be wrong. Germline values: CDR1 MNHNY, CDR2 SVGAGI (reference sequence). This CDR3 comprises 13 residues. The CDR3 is CASSEGTVYEQYF. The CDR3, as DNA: TGTGCCAGCAGTGAGGGGACGGTCTACGAGCAGTACTTC.

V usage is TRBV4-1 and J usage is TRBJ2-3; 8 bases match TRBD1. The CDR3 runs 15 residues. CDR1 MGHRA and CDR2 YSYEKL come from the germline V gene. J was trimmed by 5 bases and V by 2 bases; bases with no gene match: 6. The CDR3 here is CASSQLGQARDTQYF. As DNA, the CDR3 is TGCGCCAGCAGCCAATTGGGACAGGCCAGAGATACGCAGTATTTT.

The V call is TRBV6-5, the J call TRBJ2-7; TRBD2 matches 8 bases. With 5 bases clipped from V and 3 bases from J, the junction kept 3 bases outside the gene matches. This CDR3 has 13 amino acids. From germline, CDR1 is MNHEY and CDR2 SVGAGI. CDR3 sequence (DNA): TGTGCCAGCAGTACCCTAGCGGGCTACGAGCAGTACTTC. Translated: CASSTLAGYEQYF.

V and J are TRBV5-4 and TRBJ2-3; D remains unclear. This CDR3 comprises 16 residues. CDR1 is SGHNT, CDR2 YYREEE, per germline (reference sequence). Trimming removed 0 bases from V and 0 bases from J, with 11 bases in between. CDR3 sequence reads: CASSLAETRSTDTQYF. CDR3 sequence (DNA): TGTGCCAGCAGCTTGGCTGAGACCAGGAGCACAGATACGCAGTATTTT.

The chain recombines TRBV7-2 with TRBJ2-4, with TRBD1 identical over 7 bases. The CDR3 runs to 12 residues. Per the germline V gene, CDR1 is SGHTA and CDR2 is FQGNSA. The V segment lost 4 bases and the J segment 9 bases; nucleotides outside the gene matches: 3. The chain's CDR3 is CASSSQGSIQYF. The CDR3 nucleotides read TGTGCCAGCAGCTCACAGGGGAGCATTCAGTACTTC.

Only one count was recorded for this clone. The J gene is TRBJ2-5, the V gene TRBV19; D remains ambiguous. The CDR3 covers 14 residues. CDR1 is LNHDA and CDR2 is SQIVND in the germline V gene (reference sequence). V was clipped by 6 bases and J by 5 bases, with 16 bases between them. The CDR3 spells CASRTHAASETQYF. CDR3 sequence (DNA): TGTGCCAGTAGGACCCACGCTGCGTCGGAGACCCAGTACTTC.

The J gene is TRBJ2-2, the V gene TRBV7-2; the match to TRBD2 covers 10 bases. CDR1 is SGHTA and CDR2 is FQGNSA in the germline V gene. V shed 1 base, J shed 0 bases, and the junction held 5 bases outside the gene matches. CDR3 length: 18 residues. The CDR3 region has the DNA TGTGCCAGCAGCTTAGGGAGACTAGCGGGCCCGAACACCGGGGAGCTGTTTTTT. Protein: CASSLGRLAGPNTGELFF.

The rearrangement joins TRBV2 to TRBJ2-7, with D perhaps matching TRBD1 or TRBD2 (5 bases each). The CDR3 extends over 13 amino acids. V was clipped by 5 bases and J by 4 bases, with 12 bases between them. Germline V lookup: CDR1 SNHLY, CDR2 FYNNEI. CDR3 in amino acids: CASSIDGGYEQYF. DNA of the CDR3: TGTGCCAGCAGTATAGATGGGGGATACGAGCAGTACTTC.